Following are 24 T cell receptor beta chains from one sample sequenced in a study of T cells in Graves' hyperthyroidism and ophthalmopathy. Amplified TCR beta CDR3 regions derived from RNA transcripts. In the first-round RT-PCR of the TCR CDR3, the HTBI primer set was used. TCRdb recomputed calls from the multiplex PCR reads with MiXCR, one row per CDR3 protein. This table has fewer than 450,000 distinct CDR3 sequences, over 12% appearing once. Input material: blood. The receptors originated from a man aged 50 to 59 with Graves' ophthalmopathy.

This clonotype was detected many times. The chain links TRBV20-1 to TRBJ2-7; tentatively, D is TRBD1 (6 bases). Germline assignment: CDR1 DFQATT and CDR2 SNEGSKA (reference sequence). Deletions cut 2 bases from V and 4 bases from J, with 15 bases between. This CDR3 is 14 amino acids long. The CDR3 sequence is CSARPRTARYEQYF. The CDR3 nucleotides are TGCAGTGCTAGACCAAGGACAGCTAGATACGAGCAGTACTTC.

This clonotype was seen repeatedly, ten times or more. V and J are TRBV5-1 and TRBJ2-3; tentative D call: TRBD1 (5 bases). The V gene lost 2 bases and the J gene lost 0 bases, with 13 bases spanning the gap. Germline V CDR1 and CDR2: SGHRS, YFSETQ. This CDR3 is 16 amino acids long. The DNA for the CDR3 is TGCGCCAGCAGCTTAACAGGCTACACTAGCACAGATACGCAGTATTTT. Amino acids: CASSLTGYTSTDTQYF.

V and J are TRBV10-1 and TRBJ1-2; D call uncertain. Germline-derived CDR1 and CDR2 are WNHNN and SYGVQD (reference sequence). This CDR3 is 13 amino acids long. Deletions cut 4 bases from V and 4 bases from J, with 10 bases between. The CDR3, as DNA: TGCGCCAGCAGTGCCGATTTAGGCTATGGCTACACCTTC. This sequence encodes CASSADLGYGYTF.

The table lists this clonotype with many counts. This chain links TRBV28 with TRBJ1-2, with a weak D call TRBD1 (5 bases). Germline CDR1 is MDHEN and CDR2 is SYDVKM. The CDR3 runs 12 residues. The ends were cut back, 8 bases at V and 2 bases at J, with 9 bases in the middle. CDR3 nucleotides: TGTGCCAGCTTGGACACGAACTATGGCTACACCTTC. This translates into CASLDTNYGYTF.

The chain recombines TRBV20-1 with TRBJ2-4; D remains unclear. The CDR3 extends over 13 amino acids. Trimming stripped 1 base from V and 3 bases from J, with 7 bases between. In germline, CDR1 is DFQATT, CDR2 SNEGSKA (reference sequence). The CDR3 spells CSARGSGKNIQYF. For the CDR3, the DNA is TGCAGTGCTAGAGGGAGTGGCAAAAACATTCAGTACTTC.

This clonotype appeared many times. The chain employs TRBV6-5 and TRBJ1-3; weak D call: TRBD1 (6 bases). Germline CDR1 is MNHEY and CDR2 is SVGAGI. Trimming took 0 bases from V and 4 from J, leaving 16 bases between them. The CDR3 runs 17 residues. CDR3 in amino acids: CASSYSSVLTGGNTIYF. The DNA of the CDR3 is TGTGCCAGCAGTTACTCGTCGGTACTCACAGGGGGAAACACCATATATTTT.

This clonotype was counted many times. This sequence joins TRBV20-1 and TRBJ2-3, with TRBD1 matching over 12 bases. The germline V gene encodes CDR1 DFQATT and CDR2 SNEGSKA (reference sequence). The V segment lost 0 bases and the J segment 6 bases; nucleotides outside the gene matches: 7. The CDR3 extends over 16 amino acids. The CDR3 reads CSARDDGTGGVDTQYF. For the CDR3, the DNA is TGCAGTGCTAGAGATGACGGGACAGGGGGCGTTGATACGCAGTATTTT.

This clonotype was seen only a few times. The rearrangement links TRBV20-1 to TRBJ2-4; possibly TRBD1 for D (6 bases). Germline CDR1 and CDR2: DFQATT and SNEGSKA (reference sequence). The V end was cut by 5 bases, the J end by 0 bases, with 11 bases between. The CDR3 spans 14 residues. CDR3 in DNA: TGCAGTGCTTTACAGGGATTAGCCAAAAACATTCAGTACTTC. It translates to CSALQGLAKNIQYF.

This clonotype was detected ten times or more. This chain connects TRBV5-1 to TRBJ2-7; 12 bases align to TRBD2. The CDR3 is 18 residues long. The V gene's germline CDR1 is SGHRS and CDR2 YFSETQ. Trimming cost V 2 bases and J 0 bases; bases outside gene matches: 9. CDR3 coding DNA: TGCGCCAGCAGCTTCGGGACTAGCGGGCGACGCTTCTCCTACGAGCAGTACTTC. This encodes CASSFGTSGRRFSYEQYF.

This clonotype appeared many times. The genes are TRBV6-1 and TRBJ2-1; perhaps TRBD1 as D (6 bases). This CDR3 region has 16 residues. CDR1 and CDR2 from the germline V gene are MNHNS and SASEGT. The V gene lost 5 bases and the J gene lost 6 bases, with 20 bases spanning the gap. As DNA, the CDR3 is TGTGCCAGCAGTCCGGACAAGGGGGTTTGGGGCAATGAGCAGTTCTTC. Its protein product is CASSPDKGVWGNEQFF.

This clonotype was counted only a few times. The chain has TRBV12-3 or TRBV12-4 and TRBJ2-1; 9 nucleotides align to TRBD2. The CDR3 spans 15 residues. The J segment lost 10 bases and the V segment lost 3 bases, leaving 10 bases of the junction unmatched. CDR3 DNA: TGTGCCAGCAGTTTTGATGGCGGGAGGGCGTGGGAGCAGTTCTTC. Translation: CASSFDGGRAWEQFF.

At least ten counts were recorded for this clonotype. The gene calls are TRBV11-2 and TRBJ2-1; possible D gene TRBD1, 6 bases. The V and J ends lost 9 bases and 4 bases respectively, with 10 bases between them. This CDR3 spans 12 amino acids. Germline CDR1 reads SGHAT; CDR2 reads FQNNGV. CDR3 DNA: TGTGCCAGTGGGACACAGTACAATGAGCAGTTCTTC. Translated: CASGTQYNEQFF. Supplemented by reference TRBV11-2 and TRBJ2-1, the full variable domain reads EAGVAQSPRYKIIEKRQSVAFWCNPISGHATLYWYQQILGQGPKLLIQFQNNGVVDDSQLPKDRFSAERLKGVDSTLKIQPAKLEDSAVYLCASGTQYNEQFFGPGTRLTVL.

This clonotype was counted a few times. One junction end disagrees with the germline gene, perhaps due to a read error. V and J are TRBV7-2 and TRBJ2-2; 9 bases agree with TRBD2. Germline CDR1 and CDR2: SGHTA and FQGNSA. The CDR3 runs 15 residues. This CDR3 is CANSQGLALTRELFF. The CDR3 nucleotides read TGTGCCAACAGCCAGGGACTAGCCCTCACCCGGGAGCTGTTTTTT.

The genes are TRBV2 and TRBJ1-1; D is unclear. The ends were cut back, 5 bases at V and 8 bases at J, with 15 bases in the middle. CDR1 and CDR2 from the germline V gene are SNHLY and FYNNEI. The CDR3 contains 13 residues. The CDR3 coding sequence is TGTGCCAGCAGTCCCTCACTACCCCGGGAAGCTTTCTTT. Amino acid sequence: CASSPSLPREAFF.

The sample holds a few counts of this clonotype. The V and J genes are TRBV6-1 and TRBJ2-1; D perhaps matches TRBD1 (5 bases). The V and J ends lost 5 bases and 5 bases respectively, with 10 bases between them. Germline CDR1 is MNHNS and CDR2 is SASEGT. The CDR3 consists of 13 residues. This chain's CDR3 is CASSQTGNNEQFF. The CDR3 DNA reads as TGTGCCAGCAGTCAAACAGGAAACAATGAGCAGTTCTTC.

The genes are TRBV2 and TRBJ2-2; 10 bases agree with TRBD1. This CDR3 has 14 residues. The V segment lost 8 bases and the J segment 5 bases; nucleotides outside the gene matches: 5. Germline V gives CDR1 SNHLY, CDR2 FYNNEI. This CDR3 is CASRPGQGTGELFF. CDR3 sequence (DNA): TGTGCCAGCCGACCGGGACAGGGGACCGGGGAGCTGTTTTTT.

Worth noting for this clonotype: It may be a read error: a sequence one base away is much more abundant. This chain uses TRBV7-9 with TRBJ2-5; D unclear. This CDR3 has 10 amino acids. Trimming removed 6 bases from V and 5 bases from J, with 4 bases in between. The germline gives CDR1 SEHNR, CDR2 FQNEAQ (reference sequence). The DNA of the CDR3 is TGTGCCAGCAGTTATGAGACCCAGTACTTC. Its translation: CASSYETQYF.

The chain joins TRBV19 to TRBJ1-6, with TRBD1 identical over 7 bases. CDR3 length equals 16 residues. Germline V gene data show CDR1 as LNHDA and CDR2 as SQIVND (reference sequence). The DNA for the CDR3 is TGTAGACCCCCATGCTCAACCCGGACAGGACGACCACCCCTCCACTTT. Translated: CRPPCSTRTGRPPLHF.

This clonotype showed up just a few times. The rearrangement links TRBV4-1 to TRBJ2-2; 10 positions agree with TRBD2. Trimming cost V 2 bases and J 0 bases; bases outside gene matches: 3. CDR3 length: 17 amino acids. In germline, CDR1 is MGHRA, CDR2 YSYEKL. CDR3 in DNA: TGCGCCAGCAGCCAACAAGGACTAGCGGCGAACACCGGGGAGCTGTTTTTT. Translation gives CASSQQGLAANTGELFF.

This clonotype showed up just a few times. The chain is built from TRBV27 and TRBJ2-7, with D tentatively TRBD1 or TRBD2 (6 bases each). Trimming cost V 6 bases and J 0 bases, with 12 bases left between them. Germline V gene data show CDR1 as MNHEY and CDR2 as SMNVEV (reference sequence). The length of the CDR3 is 14 residues. CDR3 in amino acids: CASSRLGGSYEQYF. The CDR3 nucleotides read TGTGCCAGCAGCCGACTAGGGGGCTCCTACGAGCAGTACTTC.

A remark on this clonotype: It may be a read error: a sequence one base away is much more abundant. The chain uses TRBV6-1 and TRBJ1-1, with unresolved D. CDR1 MNHNS and CDR2 SASEGT come from the germline V gene. This CDR3 spans 17 amino acids. Here the CDR3 reads CAGSPHFGSGMNTEAFF. The CDR3 bases are TGTGCCGGCAGTCCCCACTTCGGGTCCGGGATGAACACTGAAGCTTTCTTT.

This clonotype was seen repeatedly, ten times or more. The V gene is TRBV5-1, the J gene TRBJ2-3; 7 nucleotides match TRBD1. The ends lost 0 bases at V and 0 bases at J; junction bases unmatched: 4. This CDR3 contains 16 residues. Germline V lookup: CDR1 SGHRS, CDR2 YFSETQ. This chain's CDR3 is CASSLEGTASTDTQYF. For the CDR3, the DNA is TGCGCCAGCAGCTTGGAAGGGACAGCTAGCACAGATACGCAGTATTTT.

This clonotype was seen only a few times. The rearrangement joins TRBV15 to TRBJ2-3; D perhaps matches TRBD2 (6 bases). The germline V gene has CDR1 LNHNV and CDR2 YYDKDF (reference sequence). The CDR3 runs to 16 residues. Deletions cut 1 base from V and 0 bases from J, with 11 bases between. DNA of the CDR3: TGTGCCACCAGCAGAGCTGGCGGGGCTAGCACAGATACGCAGTATTTT. This sequence encodes CATSRAGGASTDTQYF. Together with reference TRBV15 and TRBJ2-3, the CDR3 gives the full variable domain: DAMVIQNPRYQVTQFGKPVTLSCSQTLNHNVMYWYQQKSSQAPKLLFHYYDKDFNNEADTPDNFQSRRPNTSFCFLDIRSPGLGDTAMYLCATSRAGGASTDTQYFGPGTRLTVL.

This clonotype was observed many times. The junction differs from germline at one of its ends, possibly a read error. This rearrangement joins TRBV5-1 to TRBJ1-3; no clear D. Germline CDR1 is SGHRS and CDR2 is YFSETQ. The CDR3 totals 14 residues. The CDR3 DNA reads TGTGCCAGCAGTCGCACAGACTCTGGAAACACCATATATTTT. Translating it yields CASSRTDSGNTIYF.